One and the same sample provided the 17 T cell receptor beta chains below, sequenced in a study of shared clonotypes between healthy human individuals. TCRdb keeps only in-frame clones here, not all; method: immunoSEQ multiplex PCR. The repertoire holds about 2 million clones, with approximately 94% as singletons. It was CD45RO-negative cells, positively selected for CCR7, that made up naive CD8 cells, with terminally differentiated effector memory CD45RA+ cells excluded. Sequencing used naive CD8+ T cells sorted from blood. These receptors came from a man aged 18 to 30 in good health.

V usage is TRBV28 and J usage is TRBJ1-1, with a tentative D call TRBD1 (5 bases). Germline assignment: CDR1 MDHEN and CDR2 SYDVKM. CDR3 length: 15 amino acids. The ends were cut back, 5 bases at V and 5 bases at J, with 18 bases in the middle. The CDR3 nucleotides read TGTGCCAGCAGTGATCAAGGGGACCCGGAGACTGAAGCTTTCTTT. This gives the protein CASSDQGDPETEAFF. Filled out from reference TRBV28 and TRBJ1-1, the complete variable domain reads DVKVTQSSRYLVKRTGEKVFLECVQDMDHENMFWYRQDPGLGLRLIYFSYDVKMKEKGDIPEGYSVSREKKERFSLILESASTNQTSMYLCASSDQGDPETEAFFGQGTRLTVV.

The rearrangement links TRBV5-6 to TRBJ2-1; 14 bases align to TRBD2. Germline V gives CDR1 SGHDT, CDR2 YYEEEE. The V and J ends lost 2 bases and 6 bases, in that order; junction bases with no gene match: 4. This CDR3 has 16 amino acids. The CDR3 region is CASSLGTSGRFNEQFF. The CDR3 bases are TGTGCCAGCAGCTTAGGGACTAGCGGGAGATTCAATGAGCAGTTCTTC.

Remarks on this clone: This sample also contains other DNA sequences that code for the same CDR3. The chain is built from TRBV9 and TRBJ2-1; 9 bases match TRBD2. CDR1 SGDLS and CDR2 YYNGEE come from the germline V gene. With V trimmed by 0 bases and J by 5 bases, 3 bases remained unmatched. The CDR3 length is 15 residues. Here the CDR3 DNA reads TGTGCCAGCAGCGTAGAATTAGCGGGAGACAATGAGCAGTTCTTC. Its translation: CASSVELAGDNEQFF.

The J gene is TRBJ1-2, the V gene TRBV9; D is uncertain. This CDR3 has 16 amino acids. Germline CDR1 SGDLS, CDR2 YYNGEE. Between the trimmed V and J ends, which lost 0 bases and 0 bases, there was a span of 12 bases. The DNA of the CDR3 is TGTGCCAGCAGCGTAGATGGGTCCCCAGCTAACTATGGCTACACCTTC. Translated, it gives CASSVDGSPANYGYTF.

This clone was seen only once. This chain connects TRBV4-1 to TRBJ2-7, with D perhaps given as TRBD1 or TRBD2 (5 bases each). CDR3 length: 14 residues. The germline V gene encodes CDR1 MGHRA and CDR2 YSYEKL. V was pared by 0 bases and J by 5 bases, with 11 bases between. In DNA, the CDR3 is TGCGCCAGCAGCCAAGATCCGGGGACCCACGAGCAGTACTTC. Its translation: CASSQDPGTHEQYF.

This chain uses TRBV5-6 with TRBJ2-7; tentative D call: TRBD1 (6 bases). Germline lookup yields CDR1 SGHDT and CDR2 YYEEEE. The CDR3 has 16 residues. V gave up 0 bases and J gave up 2 bases, with 15 bases separating them. The CDR3 region is CASSLVGFNRAYEQYF. CDR3 in DNA: TGTGCCAGCAGCTTGGTTGGGTTTAACAGGGCCTACGAGCAGTACTTC.

J is TRBJ2-7 and V is TRBV6-5; either TRBD1 or TRBD2 may supply D (5 bases each). The CDR3 totals 13 residues. From germline, CDR1 is MNHEY and CDR2 SVGAGI. Trimming cost V 5 bases and J 7 bases, with 15 bases left between them. CDR3 amino acids: CASSNRGSREQYF. The CDR3 coding sequence is TGTGCCAGCAGTAACCGGGGCTCGCGAGAGCAGTACTTC.

The chain uses TRBV7-2 and TRBJ2-7; D might be TRBD1 (6 bases). Germline V lookup: CDR1 SGHTA, CDR2 FQGNSA. The length of the CDR3 is 13 residues. V lost 3 bases, J lost 4 bases, and 10 bases lay in between. The CDR3 here is CASSFSGEYEQYF. The CDR3 nucleotides are TGTGCCAGCAGCTTCTCAGGGGAATACGAGCAGTACTTC. The variable domain in full, completed from reference TRBV7-2 and TRBJ2-7, reads GAGVSQSPSNKVTEKGKDVELRCDPISGHTALYWYRQSLGQGLEFLIYFQGNSAPDKSGLPSDRFSAERTGGSVSTLTIQRTQQEDSAVYLCASSFSGEYEQYFGPGTRLTVT.

This clone has a handful of counts. This sequence joins TRBV27 and TRBJ2-3; D call uncertain. Trimming removed 1 base at V and 2 bases at J, with 13 bases between. CDR3 length: 16 amino acids. CDR1 MNHEY and CDR2 SMNVEV come from the germline V gene (reference sequence). The CDR3 protein is CASSLYPDPNTDTQYF. For the CDR3, the DNA is TGTGCCAGCAGTTTATACCCCGACCCCAACACAGATACGCAGTATTTT.

This clone was observed a single time. CDR3 nucleotides: TGTGCCAGCAGCTTAGGAGGCGACATGAACACTGAAGCTTTCTTT. As protein: CASSLGGDMNTEAFF. The rearrangement links TRBV7-9 to TRBJ1-1; D remains ambiguous. The CDR3 length is 15 residues. V lost 1 base to trimming and J lost 0 bases, with 9 bases between them. Germline loops: CDR1 SEHNR, CDR2 FQNEAQ (reference sequence).

The J gene is TRBJ2-2, the V gene TRBV4-3; D ambiguous. Germline V gives CDR1 LGHNA, CDR2 YSLEER. The CDR3 spans 14 residues. Trimming removed 8 bases from V and 6 bases from J, with 16 bases in between. CDR3 coding DNA: TGCGCCAGCTGCGACTTGACCGTACCCGGGGAGCTGTTTTTT. Translated, it gives CASCDLTVPGELFF.

The chain links TRBV28 to TRBJ2-2; TRBD1 is a possible D gene (6 bases). Per the germline V gene, CDR1 is MDHEN and CDR2 is SYDVKM. The V and J ends lost 6 bases and 7 bases respectively, with 6 bases between them. The CDR3 runs to 11 residues. The CDR3, as DNA: TGTGCCAGCAGGGACAGCGGGGAGCTGTTTTTT. Protein: CASRDSGELFF.

This clone was picked up one time. The chain employs TRBV2 and TRBJ1-5; D uncertain. Trimming left V 6 bases short and J 3 bases short, with 15 bases between. The CDR3 covers 15 residues. The germline V gene encodes CDR1 SNHLY and CDR2 FYNNEI. The CDR3 coding sequence is TGTGCCAGCAGGGGTCGGTCCAGCCCCAATCAGCCCCAGCATTTT. Protein product: CASRGRSSPNQPQHF. Full variable domain (rest looked up from reference TRBV2 and TRBJ1-5): EPEVTQTPSHQVTQMGQEVILRCVPISNHLYFYWYRQILGQKVEFLVSFYNNEISEKSEIFDDQFSVERPDGSNFTLKIRSTKLEDSAMYFCASRGRSSPNQPQHFGDGTRLSIL.

This chain connects TRBV29-1 to TRBJ2-1, with D possibly matching TRBD1 (6 bases). Germline values: CDR1 SQVTM, CDR2 ANQGSEA. CDR3 size: 14 residues. Trimming stripped 4 bases from V and 0 bases from J, with 10 bases between. CDR3: CSVGDTFSYNEQFF. The CDR3 bases are TGCAGCGTTGGGGACACTTTCTCCTACAATGAGCAGTTCTTC.

The table lists this clone with a count of one. In the same sample, other DNA sequences code for this CDR3. V usage is TRBV13 and J usage is TRBJ2-7, with D perhaps TRBD2 (6 bases). CDR3 size: 15 residues. From germline, CDR1 is PRHDT and CDR2 FYEKMQ (reference sequence). V was pared by 3 bases and J by 0 bases, with 12 bases between. CDR3 region: CASSLSGLSSYEQYF. CDR3 in DNA: TGTGCCAGCAGCTTGAGCGGGCTGAGCTCCTACGAGCAGTACTTC.

This clone was detected once. J is TRBJ2-3 and V is TRBV9; tentatively, D is TRBD1 or TRBD2 (5 bases each). Germline V gene lookup returns CDR1 SGDLS and CDR2 YYNGEE. Trimming took off 0 bases at V and 5 bases at J, with 13 bases between the two ends. This CDR3 has 15 amino acids. The CDR3 DNA sequence: TGTGCCAGCAGCGTAGGACAAATTGGGGGAGATACGCAGTATTTT. Translated: CASSVGQIGGDTQYF.

The chain joins TRBV7-3 to TRBJ2-3; D perhaps matches TRBD2 (6 bases). V lost 3 bases to trimming and J lost 2 bases, with 15 bases between them. Germline V gives CDR1 SGHTA, CDR2 FQGTGA. The CDR3 has 16 residues. CDR3 sequence (DNA): TGTGCCAGCAGCTTGGGGACTTTCCCCCACACAGATACGCAGTATTTT. Translated, it gives CASSLGTFPHTDTQYF.